This T cell receptor (beta chain) was sequenced in a study of T-cell memory formation after mild COVID-19. The CDR3 is 13 amino acids. The germline V and J ends were trimmed by 5 bases and 6 bases, with 10 bases remaining between them. Per germline, CDR1 MNHEY and CDR2 SVGAGI. TCRdb reprocessed the 5' RACE reads with MiXCR, giving one entry per CDR3 protein. The table records roughly 340,000 distinct CDR3 sequences, around 15% of them present only once. The J gene is TRBJ1-4, the V gene TRBV6-5; D gene unclear. Sequenced sample: PBMCs or a T cell subset sorted from them (not recorded which). The sequence was collected from a man between 18 and 35 years old who had mild COVID-19 (a few samples of this study predate the infection). Cell type and time point are not known. The CDR3 here is CASSLGPDEKLFF. CDR3 DNA: TGTGCCAGCAGTCTTGGGCCGGATGAAAAACTGTTTTTT.